This TCR beta chain originates from a study of cytomegalovirus exposure and HLA in healthy donors. Points from the study as a whole: Specificity of three CMV-associated chains for CMV antigens was verified in vitro.

The donors were members of the validation cohort, which comprised approximately 120 subjects and was separate from the first cohort of roughly 700 subjects. With 2 bases removed from V and 5 bases from J, the gap between germline ends came to 10 bases. This CDR3 contains 13 residues. The germline V gene has CDR1 MNHEY and CDR2 SVGAGI. Profiling relied on immunoSEQ multiplex PCR, and the TCRdb table lists in-frame clones only, not all of them. The sample yields fewer than 250,000 clones, just under 90% seen once. This clone was counted a few times. Its antigen is still unknown. The receptor was derived from a man aged 18 to 29 in good health and CMV-seronegative. Sequencing used PBMCs. The rearrangement links TRBV6-5 to TRBJ2-7; unclear D gene. The CDR3 sequence: CASSYDEADEQYF. CDR3 DNA sequence: TGTGCCAGCAGTTACGACGAGGCAGACGAGCAGTACTTC.